One and the same sample provided the 24 T cell receptor beta chains below, sequenced in a study of shared clonotypes between healthy human individuals. It was CD45RO-negative cells, positively selected for CCR7, that made up naive CD8 cells, with terminally differentiated effector memory CD45RA+ cells excluded. TCRdb's table, derived via immunoSEQ multiplex PCR, lists solely in-frame clones and lacks some. The sample includes 650,000 to 800,000 clones, under 95% of them seen just once. The sequencing input was naive CD8+ T cells sorted from blood. Every receptor here comes from a man between 25 and 39 years old in good health.

J is TRBJ1-1 and V is TRBV5-1, with D unresolved. Trimming shortened V by 3 bases and J by 7 bases, and 13 bases separated the two germline ends. The germline V gene encodes CDR1 SGHRS and CDR2 YFSETQ. There are 13 residues in the CDR3. The CDR3 protein is CASSSAVKGEAFF. As DNA, the CDR3 is TGCGCCAGCAGCTCCGCCGTGAAGGGTGAAGCTTTCTTT.

The V gene is TRBV14, the J gene TRBJ2-2, with D possibly TRBD2 on 5 matching bases. CDR1 and CDR2 from the germline V gene are SGHDN and FVKESK. The CDR3 is 15 residues long. Trimming removed 1 base from V and 1 base from J, with 7 bases in between. CDR3 region: CASSQVDLNTGELFF. Here the CDR3 DNA reads TGTGCCAGCAGCCAAGTGGACTTGAACACCGGGGAGCTGTTTTTT.

The chain couples TRBV11-1 to TRBJ2-1, with 8 bases lining up with TRBD2. This CDR3 is 17 amino acids long. With V trimmed by 6 bases and J by 0 bases, 10 bases remained unmatched. Germline assignment: CDR1 SGHAT and CDR2 FQDESV (reference sequence). The DNA of the CDR3 is TGTGCCAGCAGGCAACGGACTAGCCCCACCTCCTACAATGAGCAGTTCTTC. Translation gives CASRQRTSPTSYNEQFF.

The gene calls are TRBV19 and TRBJ2-1; 8 positions match TRBD2. V lost 4 bases and J lost 8; bases outside the gene matches: 7. Germline CDR1 and CDR2: LNHDA and SQIVND (reference sequence). This CDR3 is 14 amino acids long. CDR3: CASSTGGPLDEQFF. CDR3 in DNA: TGTGCCAGTAGTACGGGAGGGCCATTGGATGAGCAGTTCTTC.

The gene calls are TRBV11-2 and TRBJ2-3; a possible D gene is TRBD1 (5 bases). Germline V gene data show CDR1 as SGHAT and CDR2 as FQNNGV. The germline V and J ends were trimmed by 5 bases and 4 bases, with 13 bases remaining between them. The CDR3 extends over 14 amino acids. This chain's CDR3 is CASSMTAEADTQYF. CDR3 nucleotides: TGTGCCAGCAGCATGACAGCCGAGGCAGATACGCAGTATTTT.

V gene TRBV11-2 combines with J gene TRBJ1-2; 7 bases map to TRBD1. Trimming at V came to 4 bases and at J to 8 bases, leaving 16 bases not matched to a gene. The CDR3 runs 16 residues. From germline, CDR1 is SGHAT and CDR2 FQNNGV. In nucleotides, the CDR3 is TGTGCCAGCAGCTCCCCGAAGACAGGGCCCATAGGGGGCTACACCTTC. It encodes CASSSPKTGPIGGYTF.

This chain uses TRBV6-5 with TRBJ2-5; D is unresolved. The CDR3 sequence is 15 residues long. Germline CDR1 reads MNHEY; CDR2 reads SVGAGI. The ends were cut back, 0 bases at V and 4 bases at J, with 12 bases in the middle. The CDR3 sequence is CASSYSGLDGETQYF. The CDR3 DNA follows: TGTGCCAGCAGTTACTCCGGATTGGATGGAGAGACCCAGTACTTC.

DNA for the CDR3: TGTGCCAGCAGTGGGGCTAGCGGAGCCGATGAGCAGTTCTTC. Translating gives CASSGASGADEQFF. This sequence joins TRBV25-1 and TRBJ2-1; 7 nucleotides line up with TRBD2. V was clipped by 4 bases and J by 8 bases; unmatched bases: 8. This CDR3 has 14 residues. Germline values: CDR1 MGHDK, CDR2 SYGVNS.

This clone was counted once. The V call is TRBV6-5, the J call TRBJ1-4; tentative D call: TRBD1 (5 bases). The germline gives CDR1 MNHEY, CDR2 SVGAGI. V lost 1 base to trimming and J lost 5 bases, with 8 bases between them. The CDR3 extends over 14 amino acids. CDR3 bases: TGTGCCAGCAGTTACTTGGGGGGGAATGAAAAACTGTTTTTT. Amino acid sequence: CASSYLGGNEKLFF.

This rearrangement joins TRBV7-9 to TRBJ2-7; possible D gene TRBD1, 6 bases. This CDR3 spans 16 amino acids. CDR1 is SEHNR, CDR2 FQNEAQ, per germline (reference sequence). The germline V and J ends were trimmed by 4 bases and 0 bases, with 16 bases remaining between them. This CDR3 reads CASSSEEGQSSYEQYF. The CDR3 DNA reads as TGTGCCAGCAGCTCAGAGGAAGGACAGAGCTCCTACGAGCAGTACTTC.

The CDR3 region has the DNA TGTGCCAGCAGCTTATCCTTGAACACCGGGGAGCTGTTTTTT. Translation: CASSLSLNTGELFF. The chain recombines TRBV7-9 with TRBJ2-2; D is uncertain. The CDR3 has 14 amino acids. From germline, CDR1 is SEHNR and CDR2 FQNEAQ (reference sequence). Trimming left V 2 bases short and J 1 base short, with 5 bases between. Supplemented by reference TRBV7-9 and TRBJ2-2, the full variable domain reads DTGVSQNPRHKITKRGQNVTFRCDPISEHNRLYWYRQTLGQGPEFLTYFQNEAQLEKSRLLSDRFSAERPKGSFSTLEIQRTEQGDSAMYLCASSLSLNTGELFFGEGSRLTVL.

CDR3 in amino acids: CASSSAQGRRAYEQYF. CDR3 DNA sequence: TGTGCCAGCAGTTCCGCCCAGGGACGGAGGGCCTACGAGCAGTACTTC. This sequence joins TRBV27 and TRBJ2-7; D possibly corresponds to TRBD2 (6 bases). The CDR3 has 16 amino acids. V gave up 4 bases and J gave up 2 bases, with 18 bases separating them. CDR1 and CDR2 from the germline V gene are MNHEY and SMNVEV (reference sequence).

This chain uses TRBV5-1 with TRBJ2-1; 7 bases fit TRBD2. CDR1 is SGHRS, CDR2 YFSETQ, per germline. The V segment lost 0 bases and the J segment 0 bases; nucleotides outside the gene matches: 6. This CDR3 is built from 17 residues. This CDR3 reads CASSLAMRGSSYNEQFF. Written as DNA, the CDR3 is TGCGCCAGCAGCTTGGCCATGCGGGGGAGCTCCTACAATGAGCAGTTCTTC.

The count of this clone is one. The J gene is TRBJ1-2, the V gene TRBV28, with 7 positions matching TRBD1. The junction had 15 bases not matched to a gene; V was cut back by 2 bases and J by 6 bases. The CDR3 covers 17 residues. Germline lookup yields CDR1 MDHEN and CDR2 SYDVKM. The CDR3 loop is CASSLRQGVTTRDGYTF. CDR3 DNA: TGTGCCAGCAGTTTAAGGCAGGGGGTTACGACGAGGGATGGCTACACCTTC.

This sequence joins TRBV5-1 and TRBJ2-1; 9 positions match TRBD1. Germline CDR1 reads SGHRS; CDR2 reads YFSETQ. CDR3 length equals 15 residues. V dropped 6 bases and J dropped 4; count of bases not matched to a gene: 8. The CDR3 DNA reads as TGCGCCAGCAAGGTCTTCGGGACAGGGTACAATGAGCAGTTCTTC. It encodes CASKVFGTGYNEQFF.

The CDR3 sequence: CASSHILFNEQFF. The CDR3 coding sequence is TGTGCCAGCAGCCACATTCTTTTCAATGAGCAGTTCTTC. The rearrangement uses TRBV7-9 and TRBJ2-1; no reliable D call. CDR1 is SEHNR, CDR2 FQNEAQ, per germline (reference sequence). The CDR3 contains 13 residues. Trimming removed 5 bases at V and 6 bases at J, with 11 bases between.

The chain carries TRBV27 and TRBJ2-1, with TRBD2 as a possible D gene (5 bases). The V gene lost 6 bases and the J gene lost 3 bases, with 15 bases spanning the gap. Germline CDR1 reads MNHEY; CDR2 reads SMNVEV (reference sequence). The CDR3 covers 15 residues. CDR3 protein: CASSPVAGLYNEQFF. CDR3 in DNA: TGTGCCAGCAGCCCTGTTGCGGGTCTCTACAATGAGCAGTTCTTC.

V is TRBV7-9 and J is TRBJ2-5, with TRBD2 identical over 11 bases. V lost 5 bases, J lost 5 bases, and 13 bases stayed unmatched. This CDR3 contains 17 residues. Germline V gene data show CDR1 as SEHNR and CDR2 as FQNEAQ (reference sequence). The CDR3 coding sequence is TGTGCCAGCAGCGGGAGACTAGCGGGAAGTGTCTGGGAGACCCAGTACTTC. This translates into CASSGRLAGSVWETQYF. The full variable domain, rest sourced from reference TRBV7-9 and TRBJ2-5, is DTGVSQNPRHKITKRGQNVTFRCDPISEHNRLYWYRQTLGQGPEFLTYFQNEAQLEKSRLLSDRFSAERPKGSFSTLEIQRTEQGDSAMYLCASSGRLAGSVWETQYFGPGTRLLVL.

The chain combines TRBV7-8 with TRBJ2-1, with 10 bases aligning to TRBD2. Germline values: CDR1 SGHVS, CDR2 FQNEAQ. This CDR3 is 17 amino acids long. Losses at the gene ends were 5 bases for V and 4 bases for J; bases not matched to a gene: 11. CDR3 loop: CASSLKGGSGRYNEQFF. In nucleotides, the CDR3 is TGTGCCAGCAGCCTCAAAGGGGGTAGCGGGAGGTACAATGAGCAGTTCTTC.

The chain carries TRBV7-9 and TRBJ2-1; TRBD2 might be the D (5 bases). V dropped 5 bases and J dropped 2 bases, with 19 bases sitting between them. This CDR3 region has 17 residues. CDR1 is SEHNR, CDR2 FQNEAQ, per germline (reference sequence). Here the CDR3 reads CASSQEGTTFAYNEQFF. The CDR3 nucleotides are TGTGCCAGCAGCCAAGAGGGCACCACGTTCGCCTACAATGAGCAGTTCTTC.

As for this clone: Other DNA sequences from this sample encode an identical CDR3 as well. The chain joins TRBV7-9 to TRBJ1-2; D unresolved. Per germline, CDR1 SEHNR and CDR2 FQNEAQ (reference sequence). V lost 3 bases and J lost 6, with 5 bases in between. The CDR3 length is 11 residues. CDR3 region: CASSFGDGYTF. The CDR3 nucleotides read TGTGCCAGCAGCTTTGGGGATGGCTACACCTTC.

V usage is TRBV15 and J usage is TRBJ1-5; a possible D gene is TRBD1 (6 bases). The ends were cut back, 3 bases at V and 5 bases at J, with 14 bases in the middle. CDR1 is LNHNV, CDR2 YYDKDF, per germline (reference sequence). This CDR3 has 15 residues. In DNA, the CDR3 is TGTGCCACCAGCAGTGGGGGGCAAGTCGATCAGCCCCAGCATTTT. Its translation is CATSSGGQVDQPQHF.

V is TRBV27 and J is TRBJ2-7, with D tentatively TRBD2 (6 bases). The V and J ends lost 6 bases and 3 bases respectively, with 21 bases between them. Germline V gives CDR1 MNHEY, CDR2 SMNVEV (reference sequence). This CDR3 comprises 16 residues. The CDR3 sequence is CASSQYAVAANYEQYF. CDR3 coding DNA: TGTGCCAGCAGCCAATACGCCGTAGCGGCTAACTACGAGCAGTACTTC.

The V call is TRBV10-2, the J call TRBJ1-5; no clear D. Germline CDR1 and CDR2: WSHSY and SAAADI. V was shortened by 6 bases and J by 2 bases, with 8 bases between the two germline ends. This CDR3 is built from 13 residues. CDR3 sequence reads: CASRGRGNQPQHF. The CDR3 coding sequence is TGCGCCAGCAGGGGGAGGGGCAATCAGCCCCAGCATTTT.